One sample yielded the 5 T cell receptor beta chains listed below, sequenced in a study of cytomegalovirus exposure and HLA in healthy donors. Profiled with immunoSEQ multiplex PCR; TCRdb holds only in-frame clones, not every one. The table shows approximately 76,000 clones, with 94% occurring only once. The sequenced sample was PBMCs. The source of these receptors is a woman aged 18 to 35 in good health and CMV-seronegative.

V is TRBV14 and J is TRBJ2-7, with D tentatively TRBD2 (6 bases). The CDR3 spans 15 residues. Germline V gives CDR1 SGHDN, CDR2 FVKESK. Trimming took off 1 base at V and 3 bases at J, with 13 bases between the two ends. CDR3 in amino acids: CASSQGSGSFYEQYF. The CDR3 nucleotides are TGTGCCAGCAGCCAAGGGTCCGGGAGTTTCTACGAGCAGTACTTC.

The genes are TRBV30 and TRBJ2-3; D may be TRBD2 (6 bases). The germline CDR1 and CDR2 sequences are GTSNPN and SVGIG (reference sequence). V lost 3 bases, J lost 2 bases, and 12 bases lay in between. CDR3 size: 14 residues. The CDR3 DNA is TGTGCCTGGAGGGGTAGCGGCCTCACAGATACGCAGTATTTT. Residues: CAWRGSGLTDTQYF.

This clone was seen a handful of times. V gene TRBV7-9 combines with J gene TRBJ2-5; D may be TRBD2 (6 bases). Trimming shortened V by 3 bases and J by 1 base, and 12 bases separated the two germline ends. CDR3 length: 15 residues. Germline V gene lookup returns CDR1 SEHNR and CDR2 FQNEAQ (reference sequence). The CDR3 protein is CASSFARGTQETQYF. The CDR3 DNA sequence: TGTGCCAGCAGCTTTGCCCGCGGGACCCAAGAGACCCAGTACTTC.

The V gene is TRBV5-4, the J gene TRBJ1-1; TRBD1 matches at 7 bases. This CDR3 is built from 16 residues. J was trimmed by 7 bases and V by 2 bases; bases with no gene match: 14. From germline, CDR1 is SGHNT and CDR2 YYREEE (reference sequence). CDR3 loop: CASSFPRTGTESEAFF. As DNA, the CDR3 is TGTGCCAGCAGCTTCCCGCGGACCGGGACAGAGAGTGAAGCTTTCTTT.

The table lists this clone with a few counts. CDR3 in DNA: TGTGCCAGCAGTTTACTCCCCGCAGGGGGCCAGCAGCCCCAGCATTTT. Protein sequence: CASSLLPAGGQQPQHF. The chain has TRBV28 and TRBJ1-5, with TRBD1 matching over 8 bases. The V gene end was trimmed by 2 bases and the J gene end by 7 bases; junction bases not matched to a gene: 10. The V gene's germline CDR1 is MDHEN and CDR2 SYDVKM. This CDR3 region has 16 residues.